A selection of T cell receptor beta chains follows, all from one sample in a study of cytomegalovirus exposure and HLA in healthy donors. Some clones are missing from TCRdb's copy, which holds only in-frame ones; the method was immunoSEQ multiplex PCR. The sample consists of 200,000 to 300,000 clones, about 90% of them appearing once. Sequencing input: PBMCs. The receptors stem from a woman younger than 45 in good health and CMV-seronegative. CDR3s include the opening cysteine and the closing phenylalanine or tryptophan. D genes are given only for firm matches. Only some rows state a clone size, as once, few, many or a class for expanded clones.

>NA|TRBV6-6|TRBJ2-5|once
TGTGCCAGCAGTTACTCTGGTCCATCAGAGACCCAGTACTTC
CASSYSGPSETQYF
>NA|TRBV28|TRBJ1-1|NA
TGTGCCAGCAGTCACCCCACCGACACTTTGAACACTGAAGCTTTCTTT
CASSHPTDTLNTEAFF
>NA|TRBV6-1|TRBJ2-7|NA
TGTGCCAGCAGTCTGGGGGGCAGGTCCTACGAGCAGTACTTC
CASSLGGRSYEQYF
>NA|TRBV28|TRBJ2-5|NA
TGTGCCAGCAGTCCAGTGGTGGAGACCCAGTACTTC
CASSPVVETQYF
>TRBD1|TRBV5-6|TRBJ2-7|once
TGTGCCAGCAGCTTGGCCGGGATTACAGGGGTCGCCTCCTACGAGCAGTACTTC
CASSLAGITGVASYEQYF
>NA|TRBV5-6|TRBJ2-1|NA
TGTGCCAGCAGCTTGGGAAGGAGGGATGAGCAGTTCTTC
CASSLGRRDEQFF
>NA|TRBV27|TRBJ1-1|NA
TGTGCCAGCAGTTTAACACAGAACACTGAAGCTTTCTTT
CASSLTQNTEAFF
>NA|TRBV29-1|TRBJ2-7|NA
TGCAGCGTTGAGTGTCAGGTTCTCGAGCAGTACTTC
CSVECQVLEQYF
>NA|TRBV28|TRBJ2-3|NA
TGTGCCAGCAGTCGGGAAGGTTTAGATACGCAGTATTTT
CASSREGLDTQYF
>NA|TRBV11-3|TRBJ2-2|NA
TGTGCCAGCAGCCGGACCCTGAACACCGGGGAGCTGTTTTTT
CASSRTLNTGELFF
>NA|TRBV15|TRBJ2-5|NA
TGTGCCACCAGCAGAGACGGGATGTGGGGTGGGGAGACCCAGTACTTC
CATSRDGMWGGETQYF
>NA|TRBV5-8|TRBJ2-1|NA
TGTGCCAGCAGCTCAGTCCGGACGAAAGGGCAGTTCTTC
CASSSVRTKGQFF
>NA|TRBV18|TRBJ2-5|NA
TGTGCCAGCTCCTCGGGCCTCCAAGAGACCCAGTACTTC
CASSSGLQETQYF
>NA|TRBV9|TRBJ2-1|NA
TGTGCCAGCAGCGTAGGGAGGACTTCAGGGAATGAGCAGTTCTTC
CASSVGRTSGNEQFF
>TRBD1|TRBV7-6|TRBJ2-2|NA
TGTGCCAGCAGCTCACAGGGGCGGTGGACCGGGGAGCTGTTTTTT
CASSSQGRWTGELFF
>NA|TRBV28|TRBJ2-7|once
TGTGCCAGCAGTTTACCGCAGGGGGAGCAGTACTTC
CASSLPQGEQYF
>NA|TRBV11-2|TRBJ2-6|NA
TGTGCCAGCAGCCCAAGACCTCAGGGGGAGGATGGGGCCAACGTCCTGACTTTC
CASSPRPQGEDGANVLTF
>TRBD1|TRBV2|TRBJ1-1|NA
TGTGCCAGCAGAGTCGGGACAGCAGAATATGAAGCTTTCTTT
CASRVGTAEYEAFF
>TRBD1|TRBV5-1|TRBJ2-1|once
TGCGCCAGCAGCGTCCGGGACAGGAGCTCCTACAATGAGCAGTTCTTC
CASSVRDRSSYNEQFF
>TRBD1|TRBV5-1|TRBJ1-1|NA
TGCGCCAGCAGCTTGTGGGGGACAGGGGGCACTGAAGCTTTCTTT
CASSLWGTGGTEAFF
>TRBD2|TRBV5-4|TRBJ2-1|NA
TGTGCCAGCAGCCCCGGGACTAGACACAATGAGCAGTTCTTC
CASSPGTRHNEQFF
>NA|TRBV2|TRBJ2-7|NA
TGTGCCAGCGCCCGCGACGGGTCCTACGAGCAGTACTTC
CASARDGSYEQYF
>NA|TRBV27|TRBJ2-7|NA
TGTGCCAGCAATGGGCACGGCGGGGTTCGCTACGAGCAGTACTTC
CASNGHGGVRYEQYF
>TRBD1|TRBV27|TRBJ2-5|NA
TGTGCCAGCAGCCGACAGGGCGTTGAGACCCAGTACTTC
CASSRQGVETQYF
>TRBD2|TRBV10-1|TRBJ2-3|NA
TGCGCCAGCGCTACGGGGGGGGGCACAGATACGCAGTATTTT
CASATGGGTDTQYF
>TRBD1|TRBV25-1|TRBJ2-7|NA
TGTGCCAGCAGTGACCCAGGGGACAGGGAGAGGAAATACGAGCAGTACTTC
CASSDPGDRERKYEQYF
>TRBD2|TRBV27|TRBJ2-1|NA
TGTGCCAGCAGGCGTCCGGGACTACATGAGCAGTTCTTC
CASRRPGLHEQFF
>NA|TRBV4-3|TRBJ2-7|NA
TGCGCCAGCAGCCAAGATCACGGGACCTACGAGCAGTACTTC
CASSQDHGTYEQYF
>TRBD2|TRBV18|TRBJ2-5|NA
TGTGCCAGCTCACCATTAGGGACTAGCGGCCAAGAGACCCAGTACTTC
CASSPLGTSGQETQYF